The text below deals with one T cell receptor beta chain. The source of the sample is a study of blood T cell repertoires in COVID-19. Looked up from germline, CDR1 is MNHEY and CDR2 is SVGAGI. This CDR3 contains 13 residues. V was pared by 4 bases and J by 2 bases, with 9 bases between. The repertoire was sequenced with immunoSEQ multiplex PCR; TCRdb's copy has only in-frame clones and lacks some. The sample has around 230,000 clones, 86% seen once. This clonotype originated in a woman aged 40 to 50 with acute COVID-19. Sequences were obtained from PBMCs or T cells enriched from blood (not recorded which). J is TRBJ2-7 and V is TRBV6-5; a possible D gene is TRBD2 (5 bases). CDR3 sequence: CASSFGVAYEQYF. CDR3 in DNA: TGTGCCAGCAGTTTCGGGGTTGCCTACGAGCAGTACTTC.